These 25 T cell receptor beta chains share one sample of origin, sequenced in a study of blood T cell repertoires in COVID-19. This table comes from immunoSEQ multiplex PCR, and its TCRdb copy is limited to in-frame clones, with some not included. The table shows about 91,000 clones, with approximately 78% occurring only once. Sequencing input: peripheral blood. The receptors originated from a man in his fifties or sixties with active or convalescent COVID-19.

The rearrangement uses TRBV11-2 and TRBJ2-5, with 15 bases aligning to TRBD2. Per germline, CDR1 SGHAT and CDR2 FQNNGV. J gave up 5 bases and V 6 bases, and 10 bases lay outside the gene matches. The CDR3 loop spans 17 amino acids. The CDR3 DNA is TGTGCCAGCAGACCTCCCTGGGGACTAGCGGGGGGCGAGACCCAGTACTTC. Encoded protein: CASRPPWGLAGGETQYF.

This chain connects TRBV6-5 to TRBJ1-2; D is unresolved. V was cut by 7 bases and J by 0 bases, with 12 bases left in between. This CDR3 comprises 14 residues. The V gene's germline CDR1 is MNHEY and CDR2 SVGAGI. The CDR3 nucleotides read TGTGCCAGCACTCGAGCTAAATCTAACTATGGCTACACCTTC. It codes for CASTRAKSNYGYTF.

The chain carries TRBV28 and TRBJ2-3; 10 positions agree with TRBD2. Germline V lookup: CDR1 MDHEN, CDR2 SYDVKM. V lost 2 bases to trimming and J lost 2 bases; unmatched junction nucleotides: 7. CDR3 size: 17 residues. CDR3 coding DNA: TGTGCCAGCAGTTTACTAGCGGGGGCTGGACTCACAGATACGCAGTATTTT. This sequence encodes CASSLLAGAGLTDTQYF.

The J gene is TRBJ1-2, the V gene TRBV6-2 or TRBV6-3; D is undetermined. The CDR3 runs 15 residues. Trimming took 3 bases from V and 4 from J, leaving 15 bases between them. Looked up from germline, CDR1 is MNHEY and CDR2 is SVGEGT. In DNA form, the CDR3 reads TGTGCCAGCAGTTATTCGACGGGAAACCTCTATGGCTACACCTTC. This translates into CASSYSTGNLYGYTF.

This sequence joins TRBV3-1 (or the pseudogene TRBV3-2) and TRBJ2-2, with 7 bases identical to TRBD2. The CDR3 totals 16 residues. From germline, CDR1 is LGHDT and CDR2 YNNKEL (reference sequence). The ends lost 0 bases at V and 1 base at J; junction bases unmatched: 2. DNA for the CDR3: TGTGCCAGCAGCCAAGATTCTAGCGGGAACACCGGGGAGCTGTTTTTT. Translation gives CASSQDSSGNTGELFF.

This clone showed up just once. J is TRBJ1-2 and V is TRBV4-3; tentative D call: TRBD1 (6 bases). There are 14 residues in the CDR3. Trimming cost V 0 bases and J 6 bases, with 11 bases left between them. Germline assignment: CDR1 LGHNA and CDR2 YSLEER. This CDR3 is CASSQDNRVNGYTF. In nucleotides, the CDR3 is TGCGCCAGCAGCCAAGATAACAGGGTCAATGGCTACACCTTC.

The chain is built from TRBV7-9 and TRBJ2-7, with 10 bases identical to TRBD1. Per germline, CDR1 SEHNR and CDR2 FQNEAQ (reference sequence). V lost 6 bases to trimming and J lost 9 bases; unmatched junction nucleotides: 5. The CDR3 length is 12 residues. CDR3 nucleotides: TGTGCCAGCAGGCAGGGACAGGGGTGGCAGTACGTC. Translation: CASRQGQGWQYV.

The chain joins TRBV28 to TRBJ1-4, with a weak D call TRBD1 (6 bases). With 7 bases removed from V and 7 bases from J, the gap between germline ends came to 16 bases. The germline V gene has CDR1 MDHEN and CDR2 SYDVKM. The CDR3 is 14 amino acids. The CDR3 region is CASTLPQGSEKLFF. CDR3 sequence (DNA): TGTGCCAGCACCCTTCCTCAGGGGAGTGAAAAACTGTTTTTT.

J is TRBJ2-1 and V is TRBV15; maybe TRBD1 (7 bases). This CDR3 is built from 23 residues. Per the germline V gene, CDR1 is LNHNV and CDR2 is YYDKDF (reference sequence). V was pared by 3 bases and J by 3 bases, with 36 bases between. As DNA, the CDR3 is TGTGCCACCAGCAGTGCGGGAAGACAGGGAGAGGGATACAAAGAAAGGGGCTACAATGAGCAGTTCTTC. Translated, it gives CATSSAGRQGEGYKERGYNEQFF. The whole variable domain, remainder taken from reference TRBV15 and TRBJ2-1, is DAMVIQNPRYQVTQFGKPVTLSCSQTLNHNVMYWYQQKSSQAPKLLFHYYDKDFNNEADTPDNFQSRRPNTSFCFLDIRSPGLGDTAMYLCATSSAGRQGEGYKERGYNEQFFGPGTRLTVL.

This chain connects TRBV30 to TRBJ2-1; TRBD2 matches 9 bases. Per germline, CDR1 GTSNPN and CDR2 SVGIG (reference sequence). The V and J ends lost 0 bases and 4 bases, in that order; junction bases with no gene match: 4. The CDR3 runs to 15 residues. In nucleotides, the CDR3 is TGTGCCTGGAGTGTTTTAGCGGGGGCTTACAATGAGCAGTTCTTC. Protein product: CAWSVLAGAYNEQFF.

The table lists this clone with a count of one. V and J are TRBV18 and TRBJ1-4; a weak D match, TRBD1 (5 bases). Trimming removed 1 base from V and 8 bases from J, with 23 bases in between. Germline CDR1 is KGHSH and CDR2 is LQKENI. CDR3 length: 18 residues. The CDR3 coding sequence is TGTGCCAGCTCACCACAGTCAGGGCGCGACGGGTTGTTCGAAAAACTGTTTTTT. This translates into CASSPQSGRDGLFEKLFF.

As to this clone: This sample also contains other DNA sequences that code for the same CDR3. The J gene is TRBJ1-1, the V gene TRBV18; a weak D match, TRBD1 (5 bases). V was cut by 1 base and J by 3 bases, with 9 bases left in between. This CDR3 comprises 14 residues. In germline, CDR1 is KGHSH, CDR2 LQKENI. The CDR3 DNA reads as TGTGCCAGCTCACCACGCGGGGGAGACACTGAAGCTTTCTTT. Residues: CASSPRGGDTEAFF.

V and J are TRBV24-1 and TRBJ1-1; TRBD1 is a possible D gene (6 bases). Germline CDR1 KGHDR, CDR2 SFDVKD. The CDR3 sequence is 13 residues long. Trimming left V 4 bases short and J 3 bases short, with 8 bases between. CDR3 nucleotide sequence: TGTGCCACCAGTGAACACAGGGACACTGAAGCTTTCTTT. Its protein is CATSEHRDTEAFF.

The chain is built from TRBV12-5 and TRBJ2-3; maybe TRBD2 (7 bases). V lost 7 bases to trimming and J lost 3 bases, with 14 bases between them. Germline CDR1 LGHNT, CDR2 FRNRAP. The CDR3 totals 14 residues. The CDR3 DNA follows: TGTGCTAGTGCTCTGGGGGGGCCGACAGATACGCAGTATTTT. Protein: CASALGGPTDTQYF.

The rearrangement links TRBV30 to TRBJ1-5; 9 nucleotides match TRBD1. The germline V gene has CDR1 GTSNPN and CDR2 SVGIG (reference sequence). V lost 2 bases, J lost 6 bases, and 5 bases stayed unmatched. The CDR3 totals 14 residues. The CDR3 loop reads CAWSKGQGGQPQHF. In DNA form, the CDR3 reads TGTGCCTGGAGTAAGGGACAGGGTGGTCAGCCCCAGCATTTT.

The V and J genes are TRBV29-1 and TRBJ2-3; TRBD1 aligns across 7 bases. The CDR3 is made up of 15 amino acids. Germline V gives CDR1 SQVTM, CDR2 ANQGSEA. The ends lost 6 bases at V and 2 bases at J; junction bases unmatched: 11. CDR3 protein: CSVAAGTAITDTQYF. In DNA form, the CDR3 reads TGCAGCGTCGCGGCCGGGACAGCTATCACAGATACGCAGTATTTT.

This clone was recorded a few times. Here the CDR3 DNA reads TGTGCCTGGAGTGTGGGAGGAGGGAGCACTGAAGCTTTCTTT. Translated, it gives CAWSVGGGSTEAFF. The chain carries TRBV30 and TRBJ1-1; D remains ambiguous. The germline gives CDR1 GTSNPN, CDR2 SVGIG (reference sequence). This CDR3 has 14 amino acids. Trimming removed 0 bases from V and 4 bases from J, with 12 bases in between.

The rearrangement joins TRBV14 to TRBJ1-2, with unresolved D. This CDR3 region has 14 residues. Germline V gene lookup returns CDR1 SGHDN and CDR2 FVKESK. Trimming left V 0 bases short and J 4 bases short, with 9 bases between. This CDR3 is CASSQDPQIYGYTF. The CDR3 DNA is TGTGCCAGCAGCCAAGATCCACAGATCTATGGCTACACCTTC. Full variable domain (remainder filled in from reference TRBV14 and TRBJ1-2): EAGVTQFPSHSVIEKGQTVTLRCDPISGHDNLYWYRRVMGKEIKFLLHFVKESKQDESGMPNNRFLAERTGGTYSTLKVQPAELEDSGVYFCASSQDPQIYGYTFGSGTRLTVV.

As to this clone: Other DNA sequences in the sample encode the same CDR3. The chain joins TRBV5-1 to TRBJ2-3, with 7 bases that match TRBD1. The ends lost 4 bases at V and 1 base at J; junction bases unmatched: 3. The CDR3 is 14 amino acids. The germline CDR1 and CDR2 sequences are SGHRS and YFSETQ. CDR3 nucleotide sequence: TGCGCCAGCAGCCCTGGACAGGGCACAGATACGCAGTATTTT. Residues: CASSPGQGTDTQYF.

The chain recombines TRBV10-3 with TRBJ2-5; TRBD2 agrees at 10 bases. After removal of 4 bases from V and 3 bases from J, the junction contained 2 bases not matched to a gene. The CDR3 has 14 amino acids. Germline CDR1 and CDR2: ENHRY and SYGVKD. DNA of the CDR3: TGTGCCATCAGTGCGCTAGCGGGGGAAGAGACCCAGTACTTC. Translating it yields CAISALAGEETQYF.

CDR3 residues: CASSLPQNTGELFF. The CDR3 DNA sequence: TGCGCCAGCAGCTTGCCCCAGAACACCGGGGAGCTGTTTTTT. V and J are TRBV5-1 and TRBJ2-2; no definite D call. Germline CDR1 is SGHRS and CDR2 is YFSETQ. The CDR3 consists of 14 residues. V lost 1 base, J lost 1 base, and 5 bases lay in between.

This chain uses TRBV19 with TRBJ2-5; TRBD1 agrees at 9 bases. Germline V gene lookup returns CDR1 LNHDA and CDR2 SQIVND (reference sequence). There are 15 residues in the CDR3. V gave up 4 bases and J gave up 5 bases; unmatched junction bases: 8. CDR3: CASSTKQGARETQYF. The CDR3 region has the DNA TGTGCCAGTAGTACGAAACAGGGGGCTCGGGAGACCCAGTACTTC.

The chain links TRBV15 to TRBJ2-2; 10 bases fit TRBD2. Trimming took 0 bases from V and 6 from J; bases not matched to a gene: 10. This CDR3 is 18 amino acids long. Germline CDR1 and CDR2: LNHNV and YYDKDF (reference sequence). CDR3 region: CATSRDLASGGAAGELFF. As DNA, the CDR3 is TGTGCCACCAGCAGAGATCTGGCGAGCGGGGGGGCCGCCGGGGAGCTGTTTTTT.

There are a few counts of this clone. The J gene is TRBJ1-5, the V gene TRBV9; D unresolved. Trimming removed 4 bases from V and 8 bases from J, with 10 bases in between. Germline V gives CDR1 SGDLS, CDR2 YYNGEE. The length of the CDR3 is 12 residues. For the CDR3, the DNA is TGTGCCAGCAGCTCACCGAGGGAGCCCCAGCATTTT. Amino acids: CASSSPREPQHF.

The chain joins TRBV6-5 to TRBJ2-1; D remains ambiguous. Per the germline V gene, CDR1 is MNHEY and CDR2 is SVGAGI. This CDR3 contains 14 residues. Trimming shortened V by 6 bases and J by 4 bases, and 13 bases separated the two germline ends. CDR3: CASRQADPYNEQFF. Here the CDR3 DNA reads TGTGCCAGCAGGCAGGCAGACCCTTACAATGAGCAGTTCTTC.